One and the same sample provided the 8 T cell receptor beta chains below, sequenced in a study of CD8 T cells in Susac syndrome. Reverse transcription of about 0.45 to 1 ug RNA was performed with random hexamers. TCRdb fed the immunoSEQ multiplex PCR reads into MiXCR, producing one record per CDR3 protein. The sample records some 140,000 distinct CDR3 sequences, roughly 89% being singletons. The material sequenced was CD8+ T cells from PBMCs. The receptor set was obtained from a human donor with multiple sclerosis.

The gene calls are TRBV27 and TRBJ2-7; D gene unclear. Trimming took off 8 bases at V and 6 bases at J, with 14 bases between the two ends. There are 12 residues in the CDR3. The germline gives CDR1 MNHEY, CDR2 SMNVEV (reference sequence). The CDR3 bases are TGTGCCAGCGGCCTTTTGAGGTTCGAGCAGTACTTC. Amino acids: CASGLLRFEQYF.

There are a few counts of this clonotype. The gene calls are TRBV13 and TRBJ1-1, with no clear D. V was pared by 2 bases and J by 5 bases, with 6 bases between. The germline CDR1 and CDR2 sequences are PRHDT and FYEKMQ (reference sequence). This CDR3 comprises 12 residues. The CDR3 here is CASSLKWTEAFF. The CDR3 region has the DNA TGTGCCAGCAGCTTAAAATGGACTGAAGCTTTCTTT.

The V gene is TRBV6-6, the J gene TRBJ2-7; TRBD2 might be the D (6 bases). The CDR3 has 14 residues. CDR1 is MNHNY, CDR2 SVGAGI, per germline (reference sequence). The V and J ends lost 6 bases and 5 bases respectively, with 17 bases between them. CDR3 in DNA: TGTGCCAGCAGCGACCTAGCGAGCCTCGACGAGCAGTACTTC. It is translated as CASSDLASLDEQYF.

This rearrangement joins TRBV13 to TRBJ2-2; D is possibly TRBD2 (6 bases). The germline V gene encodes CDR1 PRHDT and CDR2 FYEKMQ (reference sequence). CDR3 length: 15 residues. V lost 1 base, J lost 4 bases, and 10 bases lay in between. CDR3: CASSLVGAGTGELFF. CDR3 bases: TGTGCCAGCAGCTTAGTCGGAGCGGGCACCGGGGAGCTGTTTTTT. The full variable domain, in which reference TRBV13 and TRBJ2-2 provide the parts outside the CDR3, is AAGVIQSPRHLIKEKRETATLKCYPIPRHDTVYWYQQGPGQDPQFLISFYEKMQSDKGSIPDRFSAQQFSDYHSELNMSSLELGDSALYFCASSLVGAGTGELFFGEGSRLTVL.

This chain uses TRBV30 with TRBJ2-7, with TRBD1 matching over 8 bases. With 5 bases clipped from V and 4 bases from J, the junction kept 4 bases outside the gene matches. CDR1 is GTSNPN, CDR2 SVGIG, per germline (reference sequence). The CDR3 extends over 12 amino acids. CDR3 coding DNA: TGTGCCTGGGAGGACAGGGATTACGAGCAGTACTTC. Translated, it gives CAWEDRDYEQYF.

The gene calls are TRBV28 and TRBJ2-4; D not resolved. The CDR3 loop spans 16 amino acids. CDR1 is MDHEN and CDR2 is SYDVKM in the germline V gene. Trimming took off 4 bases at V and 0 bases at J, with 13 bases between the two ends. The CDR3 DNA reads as TGTGCCAGCAGTTCCCCTCAAGAACTAGCCAAAAACATTCAGTACTTC. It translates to CASSSPQELAKNIQYF.

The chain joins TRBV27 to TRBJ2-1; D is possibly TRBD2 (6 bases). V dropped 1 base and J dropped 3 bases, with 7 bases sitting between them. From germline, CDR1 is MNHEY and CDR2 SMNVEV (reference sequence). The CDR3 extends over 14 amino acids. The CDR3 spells CASSLFGSYNEQFF. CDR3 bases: TGTGCCAGCAGTTTATTCGGGAGCTACAATGAGCAGTTCTTC.

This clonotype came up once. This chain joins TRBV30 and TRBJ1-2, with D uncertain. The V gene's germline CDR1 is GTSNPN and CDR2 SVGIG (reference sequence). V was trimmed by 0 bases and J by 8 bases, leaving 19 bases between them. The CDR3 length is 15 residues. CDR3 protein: CAWSVMQISLGGYTF. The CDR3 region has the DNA TGTGCCTGGAGTGTAATGCAGATTTCTTTAGGAGGCTACACCTTC.